This TCR beta chain was documented in a study of graft-versus-host responses after intestinal transplantation. Sequencing was performed with immunoSEQ multiplex PCR; in TCRdb, only in-frame clones are kept and a portion is missing. The sample includes some 40,000 clones, approximately 95% seen only once; the top ten take 3.6%. This clone has only a few counts. The same CDR3 can be traced to other DNA sequences in this sample. The CDR3 consists of 13 residues. Trimming removed 0 bases at V and 7 bases at J, with 9 bases between. Germline V gives CDR1 SNHLY, CDR2 FYNNEI. The sample in question was PBMCs, obtained 700 to 750 days after intestinal transplantation. The chain couples TRBV2 to TRBJ1-1; D might be TRBD1 (6 bases). This receptor was taken from a human patient who received an intestinal transplant, so some T cells may come from the graft donor. The CDR3 is CASSEAQGLEAFF. The CDR3, as DNA: TGTGCCAGCAGTGAAGCACAGGGTCTTGAAGCTTTCTTT.